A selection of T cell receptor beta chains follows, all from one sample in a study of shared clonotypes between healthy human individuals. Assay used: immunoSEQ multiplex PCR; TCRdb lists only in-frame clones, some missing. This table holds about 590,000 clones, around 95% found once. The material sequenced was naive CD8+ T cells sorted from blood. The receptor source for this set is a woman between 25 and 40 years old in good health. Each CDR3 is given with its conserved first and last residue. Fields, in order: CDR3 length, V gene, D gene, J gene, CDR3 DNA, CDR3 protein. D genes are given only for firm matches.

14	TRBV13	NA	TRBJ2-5	TGTGCCAGCAGCCCCCGGGGAGCCCAAGAGACCCAGTACTTC	CASSPRGAQETQYF
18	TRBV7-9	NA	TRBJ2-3	TGTGCCAGCAGCCTCACGATTACGGACTTGCAGGGGACAGATACGCAGTATTTT	CASSLTITDLQGTDTQYF
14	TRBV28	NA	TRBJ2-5	TGTGCCAGCAGTGTAACAGGGGGGGAAGAGACCCAGTACTTC	CASSVTGGEETQYF
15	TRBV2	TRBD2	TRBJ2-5	TGTGCCAGCAGTGAGGCCGGGACTAGATATGAGACCCAGTACTTC	CASSEAGTRYETQYF
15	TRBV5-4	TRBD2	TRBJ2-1	TGTGCCAGCAGCGAAAGGACTAGCGGCTACAATGAGCAGTTCTTC	CASSERTSGYNEQFF
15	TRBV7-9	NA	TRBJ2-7	TGTGCCAGCAGCTTAGCCCTACAGCGCATGGACGAGCAGTACTTC	CASSLALQRMDEQYF
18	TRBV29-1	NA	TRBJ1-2	TGCAGCGTTGAATTGTTCCAGTCGGTAGGGACCCAAGGTCATGGCTACACCTTC	CSVELFQSVGTQGHGYTF
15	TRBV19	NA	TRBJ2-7	TGTGCCAGTAGTATAGCCGGCGGATTGGCCTACGAGCAGTACTTC	CASSIAGGLAYEQYF
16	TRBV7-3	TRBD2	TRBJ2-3	TGTGCCAGCAGCCGATCAGCGGGAGGGCTAGCAGATACGCAGTATTTT	CASSRSAGGLADTQYF
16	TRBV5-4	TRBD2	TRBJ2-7	TGTGCCAGCAGCTTGGTACTAGCGGGGAACTCCTACGAGCAGTACTTC	CASSLVLAGNSYEQYF
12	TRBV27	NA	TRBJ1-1	TGTGCCAGCAGGATGGGTGGGACTGAAGCTTTCTTT	CASRMGGTEAFF
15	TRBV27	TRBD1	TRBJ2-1	TGTGCCAGCAGTTGGGTGACAGGGGGCTCAGATGAGCAGTTCTTC	CASSWVTGGSDEQFF
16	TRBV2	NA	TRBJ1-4	TGTGCCAGCAGTGACGGGCCTGTCGGGCTCGGTGAAAAACTGTTTTTT	CASSDGPVGLGEKLFF
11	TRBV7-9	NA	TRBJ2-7	TGTGCCAGCAGCTGGGGCTACGAGCAGTACTTC	CASSWGYEQYF
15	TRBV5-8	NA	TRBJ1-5	TGTGCCAGCAGCTTGACTGTGCGCTCGGGACAGCCCCAGCATTTT	CASSLTVRSGQPQHF
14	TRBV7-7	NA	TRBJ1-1	TGTGCCGGACCTCAGGGTGTCCAGGACACTGAAGCTTTCTTT	CAGPQGVQDTEAFF
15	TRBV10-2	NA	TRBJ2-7	TGCGCCAGCAGTGGCCCTCAGCAGGGAAACTACGAGCAGTACTTC	CASSGPQQGNYEQYF
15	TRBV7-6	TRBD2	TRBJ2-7	TGTGCCAGCAGCTCCTCCGGGACTAGCTTCTACGAGCAGTACTTC	CASSSSGTSFYEQYF
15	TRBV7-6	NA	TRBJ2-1	TGTGCCAGCACACTAGCCACAGGGAACCACAATGAGCAGTTCTTC	CASTLATGNHNEQFF
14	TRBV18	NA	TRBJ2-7	TGTGCCAGCTCACCTCGGGAGCTATCCTACGAGCAGTACTTC	CASSPRELSYEQYF
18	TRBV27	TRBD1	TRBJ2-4	TGTGCCAGCAGTTTGGGACAGGGGGCCGGGAAAGCCAAAAACATTCAGTACTTC	CASSLGQGAGKAKNIQYF
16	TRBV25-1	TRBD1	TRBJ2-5	TGTGCCACCACGGACAGGGAGGTTGGGTGGGGAGAGACCCAGTACTTC	CATTDREVGWGETQYF
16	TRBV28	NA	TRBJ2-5	TGTGCCAGCAGTTTACAGCTCCGGGCCCTAAAAGAGACCCAGTACTTC	CASSLQLRALKETQYF
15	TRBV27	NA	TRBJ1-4	TGTGCCAGCAGCCCTCAGGGACTGCGAAATGAAAAACTGTTTTTT	CASSPQGLRNEKLFF